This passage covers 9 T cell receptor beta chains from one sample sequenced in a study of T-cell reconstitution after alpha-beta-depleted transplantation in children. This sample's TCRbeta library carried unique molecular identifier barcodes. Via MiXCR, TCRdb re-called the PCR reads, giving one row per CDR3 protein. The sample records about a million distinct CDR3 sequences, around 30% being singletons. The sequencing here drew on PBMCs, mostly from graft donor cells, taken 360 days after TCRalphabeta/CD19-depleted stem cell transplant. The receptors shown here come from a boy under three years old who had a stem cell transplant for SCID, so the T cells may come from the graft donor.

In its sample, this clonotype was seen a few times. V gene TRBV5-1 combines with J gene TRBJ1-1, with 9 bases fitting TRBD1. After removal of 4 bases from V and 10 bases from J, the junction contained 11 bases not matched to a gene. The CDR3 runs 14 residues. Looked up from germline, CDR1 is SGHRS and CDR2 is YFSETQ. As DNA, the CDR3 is TGCGCCAGCAGCCCGCGGGACAGGGAGGACCTAGCTTTCTTT. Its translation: CASSPRDREDLAFF.

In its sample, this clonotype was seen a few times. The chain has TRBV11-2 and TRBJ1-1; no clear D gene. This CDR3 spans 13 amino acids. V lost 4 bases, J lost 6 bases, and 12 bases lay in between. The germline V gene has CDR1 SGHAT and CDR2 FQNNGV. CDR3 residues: CASSWSLSSEAFF. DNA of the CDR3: TGTGCCAGCAGCTGGTCCCTGTCCTCTGAAGCTTTCTTT.

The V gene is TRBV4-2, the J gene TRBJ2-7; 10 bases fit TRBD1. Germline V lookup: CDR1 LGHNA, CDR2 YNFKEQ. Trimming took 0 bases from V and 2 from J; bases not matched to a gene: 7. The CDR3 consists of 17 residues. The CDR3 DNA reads TGTGCCAGCAGCCAAGATGGGTTAGGACAGGGGGCCTACGAGCAGTACTTC. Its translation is CASSQDGLGQGAYEQYF.

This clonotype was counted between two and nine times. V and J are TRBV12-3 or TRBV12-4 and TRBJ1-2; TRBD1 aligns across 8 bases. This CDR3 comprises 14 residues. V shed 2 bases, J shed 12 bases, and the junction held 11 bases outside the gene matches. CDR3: CASSLNRGLWRHTF. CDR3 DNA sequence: TGTGCCAGCAGTTTAAACAGGGGGTTGTGGCGTCACACCTTC.

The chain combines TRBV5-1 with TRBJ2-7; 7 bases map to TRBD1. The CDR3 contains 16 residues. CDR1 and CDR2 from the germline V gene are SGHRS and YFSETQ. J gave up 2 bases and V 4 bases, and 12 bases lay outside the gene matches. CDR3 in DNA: TGCGCCAGCAGCCCTATTCCACGACAGGGTGCCTACGAGCAGTACTTC. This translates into CASSPIPRQGAYEQYF.

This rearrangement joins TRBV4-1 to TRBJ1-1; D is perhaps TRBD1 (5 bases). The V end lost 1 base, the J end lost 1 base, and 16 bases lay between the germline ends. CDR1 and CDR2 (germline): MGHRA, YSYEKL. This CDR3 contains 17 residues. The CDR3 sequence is CASSQGIGPGWNTEAFF. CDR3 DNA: TGCGCCAGCAGCCAAGGAATCGGCCCAGGGTGGAACACTGAAGCTTTCTTT.

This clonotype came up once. CDR3 DNA: TGTGCCAGCAGCCGCGGGACTAGAAGATTGCGGTACAATGAGCAGTTCTTC. It specifies CASSRGTRRLRYNEQFF. The rearrangement joins TRBV28 to TRBJ2-1, with 8 positions matching TRBD2. Germline CDR1 MDHEN, CDR2 SYDVKM. The CDR3 runs 17 residues. J was trimmed by 4 bases and V by 6 bases; bases with no gene match: 14.

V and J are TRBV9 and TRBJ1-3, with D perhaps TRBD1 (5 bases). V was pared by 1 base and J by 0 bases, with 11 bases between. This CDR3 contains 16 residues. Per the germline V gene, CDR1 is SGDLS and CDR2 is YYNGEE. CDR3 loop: CASSVLQGSSGNTIYF. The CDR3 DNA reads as TGTGCCAGCAGCGTACTCCAGGGAAGCTCTGGAAACACCATATATTTT.

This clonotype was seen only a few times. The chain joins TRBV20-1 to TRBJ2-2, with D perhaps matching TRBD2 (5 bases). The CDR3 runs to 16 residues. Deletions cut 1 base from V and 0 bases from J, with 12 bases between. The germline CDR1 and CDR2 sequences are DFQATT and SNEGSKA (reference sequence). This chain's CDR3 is CSARVGNRANTGELFF. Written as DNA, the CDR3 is TGCAGTGCTAGAGTCGGGAACCGTGCGAACACCGGGGAGCTGTTTTTT.